This T cell receptor (beta chain) was documented in a study of T cells in Graves' hyperthyroidism and ophthalmopathy. Study outcomes and limitations: Ophthalmopathy was predicted by the model a median of 6.5 months ahead of onset.

This clonotype was detected ten times or more. The target antigen is unknown. In patients aged 18 to 65, hyperthyroidism was newly diagnosed, with duration under 2 months. Orbital computed tomography, thyroid ultrasound, serum thyroxine and TRAb, and clinical symptoms together informed the diagnoses. From more than 9 ml of fresh peripheral blood, PBMCs were isolated. TCR beta CDR3 regions were amplified from RNA. A first-round RT-PCR of the TCR CDR3 used the HTBI primer set. TCRdb reanalysed the multiplex PCR reads using MiXCR and keeps one entry per CDR3 protein. The sample gives fewer than 350,000 distinct CDR3 sequences, 21% of which show up once; around 48% is in the top ten. The TCR originated in a woman in her forties or fifties with Graves' hyperthyroidism. Sequencing used blood.

The CDR3 DNA is TGTGCCAGCAGCTTAACGGCGGGGCGTACCTACGAGCAGTACTTC. Translation: CASSLTAGRTYEQYF. The chain employs TRBV7-2 and TRBJ2-7; D is possibly TRBD2 (6 bases). Trimming left V 2 bases short and J 2 bases short, with 13 bases between. Germline CDR1 is SGHTA and CDR2 is FQGNSA. The CDR3 loop spans 15 amino acids.